These 22 T cell receptor beta chains originate from one sample sequenced in a study of post-analysis software for immune sequencing data. The antigens of these receptors remain unknown. Presence of unique molecular identifiers characterized the TCR beta cDNA libraries. TCRdb re-derived calls from the PCR reads in MiXCR, one entry per CDR3 protein. Of about 540,000 distinct CDR3 sequences listed, 34% were seen once; the top ten hold 4.5% to 7.5%. Regarding the study as a whole: With TRBV5-6, TRBV5-1 and TRBV20-1 included, about five TRBV segments were more frequent in patients than in controls.

Sequencing was performed on blood. All receptors come from a girl aged 2-17 years with multiple sclerosis.

The chain uses TRBV4-2 and TRBJ1-6; 8 bases align to TRBD1. In germline, CDR1 is LGHNA, CDR2 YNFKEQ. The CDR3 loop spans 15 amino acids. V lost 0 bases to trimming and J lost 8 bases; unmatched junction nucleotides: 3. The CDR3 here is CASSQETGGHSPLHF. The CDR3 coding sequence is TGTGCCAGCAGCCAAGAAACAGGGGGGCATTCACCCCTCCACTTT.

The chain combines TRBV18 with TRBJ2-3, with D perhaps TRBD2 (5 bases). This CDR3 is 14 amino acids long. V lost 1 base to trimming and J lost 6 bases, with 11 bases between them. Per the germline V gene, CDR1 is KGHSH and CDR2 is LQKENI. The CDR3 loop reads CASSPLQRQDTQYF. CDR3 nucleotide sequence: TGTGCCAGCTCACCACTGCAGCGGCAGGATACGCAGTATTTT.

The chain couples TRBV4-1 to TRBJ2-3; 10 bases agree with TRBD2. Germline CDR1 MGHRA, CDR2 YSYEKL. There are 17 residues in the CDR3. Trimming removed 2 bases from V and 10 bases from J; junction bases left unmatched: 15. DNA of the CDR3: TGCGCCAGCAGCCAATCAACTAGCGGGGATTCCGCGGATGCGCAGTATTTT. The encoded protein is CASSQSTSGDSADAQYF.

The chain has TRBV12-3 or TRBV12-4 and TRBJ1-2, with D uncertain. CDR3 length equals 13 residues. The V end lost 3 bases, the J end lost 7 bases, and 12 bases lay between the germline ends. The CDR3 coding sequence is TGTGCCAGCAGTTTGCAGGAGGACTTTGGCTACACCTTC. Protein product: CASSLQEDFGYTF.

The rearrangement links TRBV25-1 to TRBJ2-5; 9 bases fit TRBD2. This CDR3 has 18 amino acids. Per the germline V gene, CDR1 is MGHDK and CDR2 is SYGVNS. J lost 3 bases, V lost 3 bases, and 14 bases had no gene match. CDR3 sequence: CASSDPGTSHRGEETQYF. CDR3 DNA sequence: TGTGCCAGCAGTGATCCCGGGACTAGCCATAGGGGGGAAGAGACCCAGTACTTC.

This clonotype came up many times. The chain couples TRBV29-1 to TRBJ2-7; tentatively, D is TRBD1 (6 bases). This CDR3 region has 12 residues. The germline CDR1 and CDR2 sequences are SQVTM and ANQGSEA. Trimming shortened V by 3 bases and J by 6 bases, and 12 bases separated the two germline ends. CDR3 in DNA: TGCAGCGTTGACGGGCAGGGGAGCGAGCAGTACTTC. Translating it yields CSVDGQGSEQYF.

The V gene is TRBV6-5, the J gene TRBJ2-7; TRBD2 matches 7 bases. The CDR3 is made up of 15 amino acids. With V trimmed by 4 bases and J by 2 bases, 8 bases remained unmatched. Germline values: CDR1 MNHEY, CDR2 SVGAGI. The CDR3 protein is CASSFDLSGAYEQYF. For the CDR3, the DNA is TGTGCCAGCAGTTTTGACCTAAGCGGGGCCTACGAGCAGTACTTC.

The genes are TRBV20-1 and TRBJ1-2; unclear D gene. This CDR3 contains 14 residues. Germline loops: CDR1 DFQATT, CDR2 SNEGSKA (reference sequence). Trimming pared 5 bases from V and 4 bases from J, leaving 17 bases between. Here the CDR3 DNA reads TGCAGTGCTTCACGCCGAGAAGAGAGCTATGGCTACACCTTC. Amino acids: CSASRREESYGYTF.

This chain uses TRBV7-2 with TRBJ2-1; 8 positions agree with TRBD2. The V segment lost 4 bases and the J segment 6 bases; nucleotides outside the gene matches: 5. Germline CDR1 is SGHTA and CDR2 is FQGNSA. CDR3 length: 14 residues. CDR3 coding DNA: TGTGCCAGCAGCTCAACCGGGACTAGCAATGAGCAGTTCTTC. Translation: CASSSTGTSNEQFF.

A few counts support this clonotype. This rearrangement joins TRBV5-1 to TRBJ1-5; D is possibly TRBD1 (5 bases). The germline V gene has CDR1 SGHRS and CDR2 YFSETQ. The CDR3 totals 15 residues. With 4 bases removed from V and 0 bases from J, the gap between germline ends came to 11 bases. In DNA form, the CDR3 reads TGCGCCAGCAGCATCTCAGGGAATAGCAATCAGCCCCAGCATTTT. Its translation: CASSISGNSNQPQHF.

CDR3 DNA sequence: TGTGCCAGCAGCCCGGGACTAGCGGGGGTAGCCAAAAACATTCAGTACTTC. This gives the protein CASSPGLAGVAKNIQYF. J is TRBJ2-4 and V is TRBV14; 14 bases align to TRBD2. The CDR3 covers 17 residues. Germline CDR1 SGHDN, CDR2 FVKESK. Losses at the gene ends were 4 bases for V and 0 bases for J; bases not matched to a gene: 2.

CDR3 residues: CASSLEDGGYTF. The CDR3 DNA follows: TGCGCCAGCAGCTTGGAGGATGGTGGCTACACCTTC. The rearrangement links TRBV5-1 to TRBJ1-2; unclear D gene. This CDR3 region has 12 residues. In germline, CDR1 is SGHRS, CDR2 YFSETQ. V lost 0 bases to trimming and J lost 7 bases, with 7 bases between them.

This clonotype was seen a handful of times. J is TRBJ2-1 and V is TRBV7-3; 7 bases align to TRBD1. This CDR3 is built from 15 residues. Germline CDR1 reads SGHTA; CDR2 reads FQGTGA. V was clipped by 1 base and J by 2 bases; unmatched bases: 2. CDR3 sequence (DNA): TGTGCCAGCAGCTTAATAGGGACAGCCTACAATGAGCAGTTCTTC. This encodes CASSLIGTAYNEQFF.

The sample holds a few counts of this clonotype. In DNA form, the CDR3 reads TGCAGTGCCCTACTAGCGGGTCCGGATGAGCAGTTCTTC. This translates into CSALLAGPDEQFF. This chain links TRBV20-1 with TRBJ2-1, with 9 positions matching TRBD2. V lost 6 bases and J lost 8; bases outside the gene matches: 8. The CDR3 sequence is 13 residues long. Per the germline V gene, CDR1 is DFQATT and CDR2 is SNEGSKA (reference sequence).

This chain joins TRBV6-5 and TRBJ1-2; D is undetermined. This CDR3 spans 14 amino acids. V lost 0 bases, J lost 2 bases, and 7 bases lay in between. In germline, CDR1 is MNHEY, CDR2 SVGAGI. The CDR3 coding sequence is TGTGCCAGCAGTTACTCTCCCGGGAACTATGGCTACACCTTC. Its translation: CASSYSPGNYGYTF.

The chain carries TRBV14 and TRBJ1-6; D uncertain. The CDR3 covers 12 residues. Trimming removed 0 bases from V and 11 bases from J, with 5 bases in between. Germline loops: CDR1 SGHDN, CDR2 FVKESK. The CDR3 loop is CASSQDTTPLHF. The CDR3 nucleotides read TGTGCCAGCAGCCAAGACACCACACCCCTCCACTTT.

This clonotype was counted a few times. The chain has TRBV6-6 and TRBJ2-5; 12 bases agree with TRBD2. After removal of 2 bases from V and 5 bases from J, the junction contained 9 bases not matched to a gene. CDR3 length: 17 residues. Germline CDR1 MNHNY, CDR2 SVGAGI (reference sequence). CDR3 DNA: TGTGCCAGCAGTTACGATTCTAGCGGGGGGGCCTGGGAGACCCAGTACTTC. It translates to CASSYDSSGGAWETQYF.

The V and J genes are TRBV20-1 and TRBJ2-3, with D unresolved. CDR1 DFQATT and CDR2 SNEGSKA come from the germline V gene (reference sequence). This CDR3 has 14 residues. Trimming cost V 1 base and J 0 bases, with 8 bases left between them. CDR3 nucleotide sequence: TGCAGTGCTAGAGGGGGAATTAGCACAGATACGCAGTATTTT. Its translation: CSARGGISTDTQYF.

This chain links TRBV20-1 with TRBJ2-4; D gene unclear. The CDR3 loop spans 18 amino acids. Trimming removed 1 base from V and 1 base from J, with 20 bases in between. Germline CDR1 and CDR2: DFQATT and SNEGSKA (reference sequence). The CDR3 sequence: CSARGVVWGQDAKNIQYF. The CDR3 region has the DNA TGCAGTGCTAGAGGTGTTGTCTGGGGTCAGGACGCCAAAAACATTCAGTACTTC.

The chain has TRBV12-3 or TRBV12-4 and TRBJ2-3; D is ambiguous. V was shortened by 7 bases and J by 1 base, with 6 bases between the two germline ends. The CDR3 sequence is 12 residues long. The CDR3 loop reads CASTRCTDTQYF. CDR3 nucleotide sequence: TGTGCCAGCACAAGGTGCACAGATACGCAGTATTTT.

This clonotype was seen many times. The rearrangement links TRBV6-5 to TRBJ2-4, with D perhaps being TRBD1 or TRBD2 (5 bases each). The CDR3 consists of 13 residues. Germline lookup yields CDR1 MNHEY and CDR2 SVGAGI. V dropped 5 bases and J dropped 12 bases, with 17 bases sitting between them. The CDR3 DNA is TGTGCCAGCAGTCACCCCCCCGGGGCGGCTCAGTACTTC. This gives the protein CASSHPPGAAQYF.

The chain is built from TRBV6-1 and TRBJ2-7; TRBD1 agrees at 8 bases. Germline V gives CDR1 MNHNS, CDR2 SASEGT. This CDR3 region has 15 residues. The J segment lost 0 bases and the V segment lost 6 bases, leaving 7 bases of the junction unmatched. CDR3: CASRTGATTSYEQYF. CDR3 coding DNA: TGTGCCAGCAGGACAGGGGCCACCACCTCCTACGAGCAGTACTTC.